The 3 T cell receptor beta chains below all came from one sample that was sequenced in a study of long-term antiretroviral therapy in people with HIV. The assay used was immunoSEQ (version v3.0), run at survey level. Libraries were prepared by immunoSEQ multiplex PCR; TCRdb keeps only in-frame clonotypes and omits some of them. The table includes about 14,000 clones, 88% detected once. The specimen comprised unsorted PBMCs, sampled 6.2 years after starting antiretroviral therapy. The receptors were sampled from a man aged 40-49 years with HIV.

This clone was seen only a few times. This sequence joins TRBV2 and TRBJ1-1; D may be TRBD1 (6 bases). Germline assignment: CDR1 SNHLY and CDR2 FYNNEI. The V and J ends lost 5 bases and 0 bases respectively, with 13 bases between them. This CDR3 has 15 amino acids. The CDR3 region is CASSSQGRVNTEAFF. CDR3 nucleotide sequence: TGTGCCAGCAGTTCCCAGGGGAGGGTGAACACTGAAGCTTTCTTT.

V is TRBV30 and J is TRBJ2-5; D remains ambiguous. CDR1 GTSNPN and CDR2 SVGIG come from the germline V gene (reference sequence). This CDR3 region has 13 residues. Trimming removed 2 bases at V and 7 bases at J, with 14 bases between. CDR3 amino acids: CAWSRGGTGTQYF. CDR3 in DNA: TGTGCCTGGAGTCGTGGCGGAACGGGGACCCAGTACTTC.

The V and J genes are TRBV28 and TRBJ2-3; no reliable D call. The germline V and J ends were trimmed by 3 bases and 5 bases, with 9 bases remaining between them. The CDR3 is 13 residues long. CDR1 and CDR2 (germline): MDHEN, SYDVKM. Here the CDR3 DNA reads TGTGCCAGCAGTTTCAGAGGCCTAGATACGCAGTATTTT. The encoded protein is CASSFRGLDTQYF.